This T cell receptor (beta chain) was identified in a study of spatial heterogeneity in lung cancer (dated by TCRdb to between 2017 and 2020). Describing the broader study: Beta-chain transcripts were consistently detected in greater numbers than alpha-chain transcripts, which likely reflected higher beta-chain transcript abundance. Nonsynonymous mutation counts, determined by whole-exome sequencing of tumor tissue, were related to TCR repertoire features. A strong correlation was found between TCR transcript counts in tumor regions and a T cell transcriptional module score from matched bulk RNA-seq. In the raw uncorrected reads, each unique combination of TCR and UMI appeared more than ten times on average. TCR alpha and beta repertoires were quantitatively compared across multiple tumor regions, matched nontumor lung and blood in non-small cell lung cancer. At surgery, fewer than 250 tumor regions, 64 matched nontumor lung samples and about 56 PBMC samples were TCR-sequenced for both alpha and beta chains.

Receptor libraries were prepared by 5' RACE. TCRdb names NextSeq 500 as the instrument used. The TCR library protocol attached a unique molecular identifier to each TCR cDNA molecule to allow correction of PCR and sequencing errors. Per the original workflow: TCR identification, UMI-based error correction and CDR3 extraction were all carried out with Decombinator tools. TCRs above a frequency of 2 per 1,000, corresponding to the top 1% of the tumor frequency distribution, were defined as expanded. Expanded tumor TCRs statistically deemed absent (corrected P<0.05) from at least one tumor region were classed as regional, and all other expanded tumor TCRs were classed as ubiquitous. Renyi diversity was computed with the R vegan package after each repertoire had been subsampled 100 times to 5,000 TCRs. CDR3 similarity networks were built from amino acid triplet string-kernel similarity, connecting CDR3s with pairwise similarity above 0.82. TCRdb cleaned the public reads at Q25 with fastp, built clones with MiXCR and kept in-frame beta chains. Each entry is one CDR3 protein sequence, shown with its most common DNA and genes. The V and J calls were determined by TCRdb, not by the authors. This sample comprises about 10,000 distinct CDR3 sequences, around 12% of them detected only once. 10% to 13% of the sample lies in the top ten.

Measured from the cysteine to the phenylalanine, the CDR3 is 16 residues long. Only CDR3 DNA is held: 48 bases, read in frame from base 1. From V the trimming removes 5 bases and from J it removes 6 bases, while the gene matches leave 14 bases of the junction unaccounted for. The germline V gene provides CDR1 SGHVS and CDR2 FQNEAQ. Read against the paper, the sample's time point label means: sample taken at primary tumor resection. Donors were around 71 patients with early-stage, untreated non-small cell lung cancer from the lung TRACERx cohort. Without any cell sorting, TCR sequencing was performed on whole RNA extracted either from tumor and nontumor lung tissue or from cryopreserved PBMC samples. Patients were selected for TCR sequencing only if sufficient RNA was available from at least two tumor regions. A lung pathologist reviewed the tumor and adjacent nontumor lung specimens before the specimens were selected.

Overall results and qualifications from the work: Counts of ubiquitous and regional expanded TCRs were found to correlate with counts of ubiquitous and regional nonsynonymous mutations, respectively. Confirming at a functional level the hypothesis that regional TCRs recognize regional mutations was considered to require additional single-cell paired TCR alpha and beta sequencing. TCR-seq coverage of tumor T cells was estimated at only approximately 7% for alpha chains and approximately 13% for beta chains. The number of expanded intratumoral alpha and beta TCRs correlated with the tumor nonsynonymous mutation count.

This clonotype counts as medium-sized (0.01 to 0.1%). Its target antigen remains unknown. No much larger clone exists at a distance of one base, and base qualities are not known. The sequences come from lung tumor tissue, collected at surgery. The chain links TRBV7-8 with TRBJ1-1, with 8 junctional bases fitting TRBD1. The sequence came from a male donor with early-stage non-small cell lung cancer. The base sequence is TGTGCCAGCAGCGCGGTGGTCAGGGGGCCCCTTTCTGAAGCTTTCTTT. It specifies CASSAVVRGPLSEAFF.